This T cell receptor beta chain is drawn from a study of identical twins. The V end lost 4 bases, the J end lost 2 bases, and 18 bases lay between the germline ends. Germline values: CDR1 KGHDR, CDR2 SFDVKD. CDR3 size: 17 residues. This clonotype has more than one count but fewer than ten. Its target is not known. TCRdb redid the calling of the 5' RACE reads with MiXCR, one entry per CDR3 protein. Here the sample spans some 790,000 distinct CDR3 sequences, about 20% being singletons. Findings and limits, study-wide: Clonotypes of the beta chain that were abundant in cord blood carried fewer insertions (memory repertoires showed none). Researchers reported weaker excess twin sharing in beta out-of-frame sequences.

These data were also reused for a study on T cells expressing NK-cell markers.

This TCR was sampled from a woman aged 18 to 35 in good health. The sample was PBMCs. The J gene is TRBJ2-3, the V gene TRBV24-1, with D possibly matching TRBD1 (6 bases). As DNA, the CDR3 is TGTGCCACCAGTGACTCCGCACAGGGTTTGGACACAGATACGCAGTATTTT. This gives the protein CATSDSAQGLDTDTQYF.